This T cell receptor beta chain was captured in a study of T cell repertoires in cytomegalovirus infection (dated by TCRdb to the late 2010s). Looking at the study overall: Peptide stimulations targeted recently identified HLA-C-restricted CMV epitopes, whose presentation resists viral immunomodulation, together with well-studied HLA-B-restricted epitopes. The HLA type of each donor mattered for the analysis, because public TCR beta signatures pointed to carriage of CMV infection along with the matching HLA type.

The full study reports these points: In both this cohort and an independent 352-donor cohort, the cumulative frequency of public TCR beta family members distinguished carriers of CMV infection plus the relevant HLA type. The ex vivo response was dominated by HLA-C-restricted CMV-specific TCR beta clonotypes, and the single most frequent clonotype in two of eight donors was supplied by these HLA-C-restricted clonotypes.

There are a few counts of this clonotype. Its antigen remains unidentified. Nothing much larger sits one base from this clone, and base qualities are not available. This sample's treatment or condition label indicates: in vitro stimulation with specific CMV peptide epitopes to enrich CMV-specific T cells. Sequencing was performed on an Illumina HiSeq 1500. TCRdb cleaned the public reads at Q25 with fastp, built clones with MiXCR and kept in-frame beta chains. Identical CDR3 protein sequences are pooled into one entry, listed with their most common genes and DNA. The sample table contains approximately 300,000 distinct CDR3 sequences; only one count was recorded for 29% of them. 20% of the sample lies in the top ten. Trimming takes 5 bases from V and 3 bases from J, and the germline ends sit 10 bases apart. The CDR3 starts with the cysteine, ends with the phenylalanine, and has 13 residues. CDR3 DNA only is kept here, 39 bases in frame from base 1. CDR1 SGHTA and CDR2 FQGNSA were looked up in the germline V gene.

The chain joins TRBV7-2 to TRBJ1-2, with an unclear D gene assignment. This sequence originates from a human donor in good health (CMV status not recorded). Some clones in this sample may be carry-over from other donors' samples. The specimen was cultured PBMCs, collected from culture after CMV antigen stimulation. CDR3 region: CASSTRTDYGYTF. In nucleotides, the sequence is TGTGCCAGCAGCACTCGGACGGACTATGGCTACACCTTC.